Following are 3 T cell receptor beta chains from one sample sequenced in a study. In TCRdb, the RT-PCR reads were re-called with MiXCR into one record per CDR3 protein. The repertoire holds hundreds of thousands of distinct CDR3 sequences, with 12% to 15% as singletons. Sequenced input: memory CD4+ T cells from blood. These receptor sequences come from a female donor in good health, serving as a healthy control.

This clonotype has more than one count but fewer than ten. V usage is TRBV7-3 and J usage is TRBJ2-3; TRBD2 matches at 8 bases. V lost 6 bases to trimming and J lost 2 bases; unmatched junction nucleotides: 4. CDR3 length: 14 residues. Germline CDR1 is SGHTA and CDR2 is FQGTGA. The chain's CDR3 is CASRIAGNTDTQYF. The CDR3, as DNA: TGTGCCAGCAGAATAGCGGGGAACACAGATACGCAGTATTTT. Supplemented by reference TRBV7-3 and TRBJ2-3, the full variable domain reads GAGVSQTPSNKVTEKGKYVELRCDPISGHTALYWYRQSLGQGPEFLIYFQGTGAADDSGLPNDRFFAVRPEGSVSTLKIQRTERGDSAVYLCASRIAGNTDTQYFGPGTRLTVL.

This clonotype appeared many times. The CDR3 DNA reads as TGTGCCAGCAGTTACTCGAGTTCTTATGGCTACACCTTC. This gives the protein CASSYSSSYGYTF. This rearrangement joins TRBV6-5 to TRBJ1-2; no firm D call. The CDR3 is 13 residues long. Trimming removed 0 bases at V and 5 bases at J, with 7 bases between. Looked up from germline, CDR1 is MNHEY and CDR2 is SVGAGI.

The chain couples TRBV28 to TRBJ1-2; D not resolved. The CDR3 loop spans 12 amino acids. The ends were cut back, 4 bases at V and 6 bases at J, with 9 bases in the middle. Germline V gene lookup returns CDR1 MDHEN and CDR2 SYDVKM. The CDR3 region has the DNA TGTGCCAGCAGTTCGACTCGGGATGGCTACACCTTC. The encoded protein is CASSSTRDGYTF.